A single TCR beta chain is shown here with its context. Participant ages covered roughly 18 to 89 years across 25 or so US areas. Allocation to cohorts depended on clinical history reported by the participants. This sample is drawn from a study of blood T cell repertoires in COVID-19. Study context: PBMCs, B-cell-depleted T cells, or T cells were the source of the cDNA or gDNA that made up the material.

The CDR3 is 16 residues long. V lost 7 bases and J lost 10; bases outside the gene matches: 12. Germline-derived CDR1 and CDR2 are SGHTA and FQGNSA. Sequencing was performed with immunoSEQ multiplex PCR; in TCRdb, only in-frame clones are kept and a portion is missing. Counted here are about 200,000 clones, about 89% occurring once; the ten biggest clones make up about 8.8%. The clonotype was recovered from a woman under 30 who had recovered from COVID-19. The chain has TRBV7-2 and TRBJ2-1; 14 nucleotides align to TRBD2. Sequencing used PBMCs or T cells enriched from blood (not recorded which). The CDR3 here is CASTPQTSGGAREQFF. The CDR3 bases are TGTGCCAGCACCCCACAGACTAGCGGGGGGGCCAGGGAGCAGTTCTTC.